This section outlines one T cell receptor beta chain sequence together with its context. This sample includes further DNA sequences coding for the same CDR3. This CDR3 is 13 amino acids long. Trimming at V came to 7 bases and at J to 12 bases, leaving 13 bases not matched to a gene. Germline lookup yields CDR1 SQVTM and CDR2 ANQGSEA. The assay was immunoSEQ multiplex PCR, and TCRdb's table has in-frame clones only and misses some. Of about 58,000 clones in the sample, nearly 90% were seen once. The data were obtained in a study of T cells in tuberculosis. After thawing and overnight rest, PBMC were stained with GMM-loaded CD1B tetramer, viability dye and anti-CD3 for sorting. CD1B tetramers were loaded with Rhodococcus equi-derived C32 glucose monomycolate.

The sequenced sample was CD1b-GMM tetramer-negative cells sorted from PBMCs. This receptor was taken from an adult woman with latent tuberculosis. This chain links TRBV29-1 with TRBJ1-1, with 11 nucleotides matching TRBD1. For the CDR3, the DNA is TGCAGCGCACGCGCAGGACAGGGGGCAATAACTTTCTTT. Its protein product is CSARAGQGAITFF.